This T cell receptor (beta chain) was identified in a study of long-term antiretroviral therapy in people with HIV. Until DNA extraction, the samples held between about 0.85-10 million cryopreserved PBMC. Version v3.0 of the immunoSEQ assay ran at survey level. TCRdb's copy holds only in-frame clones and misses some; the assay was immunoSEQ multiplex PCR. The sample carries about 35,000 clones, around 94% recorded once. This clone was counted a single time. Its target is not known. The CDR3 consists of 12 residues. Looked up from germline, CDR1 is SGDLS and CDR2 is YYNGEE. Trimming removed 4 bases at V and 11 bases at J, with 14 bases between. Points from the study as a whole: Dominance of pre-ART expanded clones persisted, fluctuating and often declining after ART.

Sequenced material: unsorted PBMCs, taken 4.1 years after starting antiretroviral therapy. This receptor was identified in a woman aged 50 to 60 with HIV. This sequence joins TRBV9 and TRBJ2-3; D gene uncertain. The CDR3 sequence is CASSTRPYEQYF. For the CDR3, the DNA is TGTGCCAGCAGCACCAGACCCTACGAGCAGTATTTT.